The 23 T cell receptor beta chains below all came from one sample that was sequenced in a study of blood T cell repertoires in COVID-19 (dated by TCRdb to 2020 to 2022). Libraries came from the immunoSEQ multiplex PCR assay. The table comes from immuneACCESS by way of TCRdb, which keeps in-frame sequences with V and J called. Part of the clones is missing from these tables; in studies checked, under half for an unresolved V gene and the rest for unknown reasons. The sample table contains 250,000 to 350,000 clones; only one count was recorded for about nine tenths of them. The leading ten clones occupy just under 0.95% of the sample. Sequencing was carried out using peripheral blood. The receptors originated from a woman aged 35 to 49 who had recovered from COVID-19.

This chain links TRBV7-8 with TRBJ2-5; the match to TRBD2 covers 12 bases. The length of the CDR3 is 17 residues. V gave up 2 bases and J gave up 2 bases; unmatched junction bases: 6. The germline V gene encodes CDR1 SGHVS and CDR2 FQNEAQ. The CDR3 here is CASSLRPGLAGQETQYF. CDR3 bases: TGTGCCAGCAGCTTAAGGCCAGGACTAGCGGGGCAAGAGACCCAGTACTTC.

This chain uses TRBV25-1 with TRBJ2-1; 13 nucleotides match TRBD2. The junction had 6 bases not matched to a gene; V was cut back by 8 bases and J by 8 bases. The germline V gene has CDR1 MGHDK and CDR2 SYGVNS. The CDR3 is made up of 14 amino acids. The CDR3 DNA reads TGTGCCAGCGTTACTAGCGGGAGGGAGGATGAGCAGTTCTTC. Translating it yields CASVTSGREDEQFF.

The rearrangement uses TRBV18 and TRBJ2-1; 7 nucleotides agree with TRBD1. The CDR3 extends over 17 amino acids. Germline trimming cut 6 bases from V and 4 bases from J; bases unmatched to any gene: 15. Germline CDR1 is KGHSH and CDR2 is LQKENI. The CDR3, as DNA: TGTGCCAGCTCTCCAACCTATTACCGGGACAGATACAATGAGCAGTTCTTC. It translates to CASSPTYYRDRYNEQFF.

This chain joins TRBV6-5 and TRBJ2-2, with 11 bases identical to TRBD1. Losses at the gene ends were 4 bases for V and 5 bases for J; bases not matched to a gene: 6. The V gene's germline CDR1 is MNHEY and CDR2 SVGAGI. The length of the CDR3 is 16 residues. Here the CDR3 reads CASSSRTGGWTGELFF. The CDR3 nucleotides read TGTGCCAGCAGTTCTCGGACAGGGGGCTGGACCGGGGAGCTGTTTTTT.

The chain combines TRBV5-1 with TRBJ1-1, with D uncertain. CDR3 length: 14 amino acids. Germline-derived CDR1 and CDR2 are SGHRS and YFSETQ. Trimming stripped 4 bases from V and 3 bases from J, with 13 bases between. CDR3 nucleotide sequence: TGCGCCAGCAGCCCCCGCGGGTCCGACACTGAAGCTTTCTTT. This encodes CASSPRGSDTEAFF.

The chain carries TRBV28 and TRBJ2-3, with 8 bases aligning to TRBD1. This CDR3 region has 15 residues. Germline V CDR1 and CDR2: MDHEN, SYDVKM. Trimming removed 6 bases from V and 4 bases from J; junction bases left unmatched: 9. The CDR3 DNA is TGTGCCAGCAGACCTGGGTCAGGGGGCTCAGATACGCAGTATTTT. Translation gives CASRPGSGGSDTQYF.

Here the CDR3 reads CASTNWVGLAGGGDEQFF. The CDR3 bases are TGTGCCAGCACTAACTGGGTTGGACTAGCGGGAGGGGGGGATGAGCAGTTCTTC. The gene calls are TRBV28 and TRBJ2-1; 15 bases agree with TRBD2. The V and J ends lost 7 bases and 8 bases, in that order; junction bases with no gene match: 15. The CDR3 extends over 18 amino acids. The germline V gene encodes CDR1 MDHEN and CDR2 SYDVKM.

The rearrangement joins TRBV5-6 to TRBJ2-7; TRBD2 aligns across 13 bases. Germline CDR1 SGHDT, CDR2 YYEEEE. CDR3 size: 18 residues. V lost 4 bases to trimming and J lost 5 bases; unmatched junction nucleotides: 15. Here the CDR3 reads CASSAGTSGIRGINEQYF. CDR3 DNA: TGTGCCAGCAGCGCGGGGACTAGCGGGATCAGGGGGATTAACGAGCAGTACTTC.

The chain is built from TRBV30 and TRBJ1-5; a possible D gene is TRBD1 (6 bases). Germline assignment: CDR1 GTSNPN and CDR2 SVGIG (reference sequence). CDR3 length: 15 residues. Deletions cut 0 bases from V and 1 base from J, with 10 bases between. The CDR3 coding sequence is TGTGCCTGGAGTGTTACAGGGCCCAGCAATCAGCCCCAGCATTTT. Its translation is CAWSVTGPSNQPQHF.

A remark on this clone: The sample has other DNA sequences that encode this CDR3 too. V usage is TRBV5-1 and J usage is TRBJ1-1; tentative D call: TRBD1 (5 bases). The germline V and J ends were trimmed by 4 bases and 6 bases, with 13 bases remaining between them. The CDR3 runs to 13 residues. Germline V gene lookup returns CDR1 SGHRS and CDR2 YFSETQ. The CDR3 DNA reads as TGCGCCAGCAGCCGTGGGGGGGACGCTGAAGCTTTCTTT. This encodes CASSRGGDAEAFF.

The chain links TRBV30 to TRBJ2-3; 8 bases map to TRBD1. Germline V lookup: CDR1 GTSNPN, CDR2 SVGIG (reference sequence). The CDR3 is 14 amino acids. The V segment lost 3 bases and the J segment 1 base; nucleotides outside the gene matches: 3. Here the CDR3 reads CAWSRGQGTDTQYF. Written as DNA, the CDR3 is TGTGCCTGGAGCAGGGGGCAGGGCACAGATACGCAGTATTTT.

This clone was recorded a few times. This chain connects TRBV3-1 (or the pseudogene TRBV3-2) to TRBJ2-3; TRBD2 matches at 13 bases. In germline, CDR1 is LGHDT, CDR2 YNNKEL (reference sequence). Germline trimming cut 6 bases from V and 6 bases from J; bases unmatched to any gene: 12. The CDR3 has 17 amino acids. CDR3 loop: CASSRAVLAGGLDTQYF. As DNA, the CDR3 is TGTGCCAGCAGTCGAGCTGTACTAGCGGGAGGGCTTGATACGCAGTATTTT.

This chain joins TRBV29-1 and TRBJ2-7; 7 bases line up with TRBD1. From germline, CDR1 is SQVTM and CDR2 ANQGSEA. The CDR3 runs 13 residues. V lost 2 bases, J lost 2 bases, and 3 bases stayed unmatched. CDR3 DNA: TGCAGCGTTGAAAGGGACAGTACCTACGAGCAGTACTTC. Amino acid sequence: CSVERDSTYEQYF.

The gene calls are TRBV27 and TRBJ1-4, with D perhaps TRBD1 (6 bases). V was clipped by 4 bases and J by 8 bases, with 14 bases between them. CDR1 is MNHEY, CDR2 SMNVEV, per germline (reference sequence). The CDR3 has 14 amino acids. Here the CDR3 DNA reads TGTGCCAGCAGTTCATCGACAGGAAGAGAAAAACTGTTTTTT. Translation gives CASSSSTGREKLFF.

The rearrangement links TRBV7-9 to TRBJ2-3; the match to TRBD2 covers 10 bases. The CDR3 totals 15 residues. Losses at the gene ends were 5 bases for V and 6 bases for J; bases not matched to a gene: 8. Germline assignment: CDR1 SEHNR and CDR2 FQNEAQ (reference sequence). The CDR3 DNA follows: TGTGCCAGCAGCCCAGGACTAGCGGAGGCGGATACGCAGTATTTT. Protein product: CASSPGLAEADTQYF.

The chain is built from TRBV7-8 and TRBJ2-7, with TRBD1 matching 8 bases. The CDR3 length is 14 residues. V lost 5 bases to trimming and J lost 3 bases; unmatched junction nucleotides: 6. Looked up from germline, CDR1 is SGHVS and CDR2 is FQNEAQ. CDR3 amino acids: CASSQKQGGYEQYF. Here the CDR3 DNA reads TGTGCCAGCAGCCAGAAACAGGGGGGCTACGAGCAGTACTTC.

This clone is a singleton in its sample. The CDR3 DNA reads as TGTGCCAGCAGTTACCAGGGGGCGGTATGGACCGGGGAGCTGTTTTTT. This codes for CASSYQGAVWTGELFF. The V gene is TRBV6-6, the J gene TRBJ2-2; TRBD1 matches 8 bases. V was pared by 2 bases and J by 5 bases, with 7 bases of the junction left unmatched. CDR1 is MNHNY, CDR2 SVGAGI, per germline (reference sequence). The CDR3 runs 16 residues.

The chain has TRBV30 and TRBJ2-7; 8 bases agree with TRBD2. Per germline, CDR1 GTSNPN and CDR2 SVGIG (reference sequence). The V gene end was trimmed by 0 bases and the J gene end by 4 bases; junction bases not matched to a gene: 8. The CDR3 covers 15 residues. The chain's CDR3 is CAWSVAGAGGYEQYF. CDR3 nucleotide sequence: TGTGCCTGGAGTGTAGCGGGAGCAGGAGGTTACGAGCAGTACTTC.

The chain uses TRBV7-3 and TRBJ2-1, with 11 nucleotides matching TRBD1. Germline V gene sequence: CDR1 SGHTA, CDR2 FQGTGA. The CDR3 contains 17 residues. Trimming cost V 4 bases and J 7 bases; bases outside gene matches: 12. CDR3 region: CASSSPPGQGVRNEQFF. CDR3 DNA sequence: TGTGCCAGCAGCTCCCCTCCGGGACAGGGGGTGCGAAATGAGCAGTTCTTC.

This chain connects TRBV14 to TRBJ2-2; D is unclear. V was cut by 3 bases and J by 6 bases, with 5 bases left in between. In germline, CDR1 is SGHDN, CDR2 FVKESK. The CDR3 spans 12 residues. The CDR3 nucleotides read TGTGCCAGCAGCCATCCTCCCGGGGAGCTGTTTTTT. Residues: CASSHPPGELFF. Based on the CDR3 plus reference TRBV14 and TRBJ2-2, the full variable domain is EAGVTQFPSHSVIEKGQTVTLRCDPISGHDNLYWYRRVMGKEIKFLLHFVKESKQDESGMPNNRFLAERTGGTYSTLKVQPAELEDSGVYFCASSHPPGELFFGEGSRLTVL.

The rearrangement links TRBV27 to TRBJ2-5; D is possibly TRBD2 (5 bases). The CDR3 loop spans 13 amino acids. The germline CDR1 and CDR2 sequences are MNHEY and SMNVEV (reference sequence). Trimming left V 5 bases short and J 5 bases short, with 12 bases between. CDR3 DNA: TGTGCCAGCAGTCCCCTGGGAGAGGAGACCCAGTACTTC. Translation: CASSPLGEETQYF.

This chain connects TRBV5-1 to TRBJ2-7, with 11 bases matching TRBD1. This CDR3 comprises 15 residues. The J segment lost 3 bases and the V segment lost 3 bases, leaving 5 bases of the junction unmatched. CDR1 is SGHRS and CDR2 is YFSETQ in the germline V gene. CDR3 region: CASSSGTGGFYEQYF. CDR3 nucleotide sequence: TGCGCCAGCAGCTCAGGGACAGGGGGGTTCTACGAGCAGTACTTC.

This clone was detected only once. The V gene is TRBV3-1 (or the pseudogene TRBV3-2), the J gene TRBJ2-5, with a tentative D call TRBD1 (5 bases). The CDR3 is made up of 13 amino acids. Germline assignment: CDR1 LGHDT and CDR2 YNNKEL (reference sequence). Trimming stripped 4 bases from V and 2 bases from J, with 8 bases between. The CDR3: CASSRREQETQYF. CDR3 nucleotides: TGTGCCAGCAGCCGCAGGGAACAAGAGACCCAGTACTTC.